The 10 T cell receptor beta chains presented below share a single source sample, sequenced in a study of control samples from healthy donors and cancer patients. Sequencing was performed with immunoSEQ multiplex PCR; in TCRdb, only in-frame clones are kept and a portion is missing. Of 95,000 to 150,000 clones in the sample, roughly 90% are singletons; the top ten hold 6% to 8%. Sequencing was performed on blood. The receptor set was obtained from a woman aged 18 to 35 in good health.

The rearrangement links TRBV9 to TRBJ2-5; tentatively, D is TRBD1 or TRBD2 (5 bases each). With 5 bases removed from V and 4 bases from J, the gap between germline ends came to 12 bases. From germline, CDR1 is SGDLS and CDR2 YYNGEE. This CDR3 has 13 amino acids. The CDR3 nucleotides are TGTGCCAGCAGTTATGGGGGAAGAGAGACCCAGTACTTC. Its translation: CASSYGGRETQYF.

This clone was detected only a few times. The chain links TRBV7-2 to TRBJ2-5; the D gene is possibly TRBD1 (6 bases). V was cut by 5 bases and J by 3 bases, with 10 bases left in between. The CDR3 totals 13 residues. Germline V gives CDR1 SGHTA, CDR2 FQGNSA. CDR3 nucleotide sequence: TGTGCCAGCAGCAGAAACAGGGAAGAGACCCAGTACTTC. Residues: CASSRNREETQYF.

The CDR3 sequence is CASRYATGSGPSGNTIYF. The CDR3 DNA is TGTGCCAGCAGATACGCGACAGGGTCCGGCCCCTCTGGAAACACCATATATTTT. The chain is built from TRBV21-1 and TRBJ1-3; TRBD1, the table's D call, lacks a check against the DNA. TRBV21-1 is designated a pseudogene. The CDR3 loop spans 18 amino acids.

This clone was recorded once. The CDR3 loop reads CASGLGGTDTQYF. The DNA for the CDR3 is TGTGCTAGTGGTTTGGGTGGCACAGATACGCAGTATTTT. The V call is TRBV12-5, the J call TRBJ2-3; D call uncertain. The CDR3 runs to 13 residues. Per the germline V gene, CDR1 is LGHNT and CDR2 is FRNRAP. The V end was cut by 1 base, the J end by 1 base, with 3 bases between.

CDR3 sequence: CSVQLTGGRYEQYF. The CDR3 DNA is TGCAGCGTCCAACTTACGGGGGGGCGCTACGAGCAGTACTTC. The V and J genes are TRBV29-1 and TRBJ2-7, with 8 bases matching TRBD2. The CDR3 is 14 amino acids. V shed 6 bases, J shed 3 bases, and the junction held 10 bases outside the gene matches. Germline CDR1 SQVTM, CDR2 ANQGSEA.

This clone was observed once. This chain links TRBV7-3 with TRBJ2-3; no firm D call. CDR1 is SGHTA and CDR2 is FQGTGA in the germline V gene. The V and J ends lost 5 bases and 4 bases respectively, with 10 bases between them. The CDR3 runs 13 residues. CDR3 protein: CASSLDFPDTQYF. In nucleotides, the CDR3 is TGTGCCAGCAGCCTAGACTTCCCAGATACGCAGTATTTT.

This rearrangement joins TRBV24-1 to TRBJ2-1, with TRBD1 identical over 7 bases. With 4 bases clipped from V and 6 bases from J, the junction kept 11 bases outside the gene matches. Germline V gene data show CDR1 as KGHDR and CDR2 as SFDVKD. CDR3 length equals 16 residues. The CDR3 is CATSDRQGPTRNEQFF. CDR3 nucleotide sequence: TGTGCCACCAGTGACCGACAGGGCCCTACGCGCAATGAGCAGTTCTTC.

J is TRBJ1-5 and V is TRBV6-6; D is ambiguous. Germline CDR1 is MNHNY and CDR2 is SVGAGI (reference sequence). The CDR3 contains 13 residues. V was trimmed by 0 bases and J by 7 bases, leaving 7 bases between them. This CDR3 is CASSYSIPQPQHF. In DNA, the CDR3 is TGTGCCAGCAGTTACTCGATTCCGCAGCCCCAGCATTTT.

This chain joins TRBV7-3 and TRBJ2-1, with D perhaps assigned TRBD1 or TRBD2 (6 bases each). V lost 5 bases, J lost 8 bases, and 13 bases lay in between. From germline, CDR1 is SGHTA and CDR2 FQGTGA. The CDR3 runs to 13 residues. Here the CDR3 DNA reads TGTGCCAGCAGCAAGACAGGAGGGTATGAGCAGTTCTTC. The encoded protein is CASSKTGGYEQFF.

The chain carries TRBV2 and TRBJ2-7; 13 bases are a match to TRBD2. The CDR3 spans 16 residues. Trimming removed 5 bases from V and 6 bases from J; junction bases left unmatched: 10. CDR1 is SNHLY and CDR2 is FYNNEI in the germline V gene. The CDR3 nucleotides are TGTGCCAGCAGTCAAATTCAACTAGCGGGAGGGGGCGAGCAGTACTTC. This encodes CASSQIQLAGGGEQYF.